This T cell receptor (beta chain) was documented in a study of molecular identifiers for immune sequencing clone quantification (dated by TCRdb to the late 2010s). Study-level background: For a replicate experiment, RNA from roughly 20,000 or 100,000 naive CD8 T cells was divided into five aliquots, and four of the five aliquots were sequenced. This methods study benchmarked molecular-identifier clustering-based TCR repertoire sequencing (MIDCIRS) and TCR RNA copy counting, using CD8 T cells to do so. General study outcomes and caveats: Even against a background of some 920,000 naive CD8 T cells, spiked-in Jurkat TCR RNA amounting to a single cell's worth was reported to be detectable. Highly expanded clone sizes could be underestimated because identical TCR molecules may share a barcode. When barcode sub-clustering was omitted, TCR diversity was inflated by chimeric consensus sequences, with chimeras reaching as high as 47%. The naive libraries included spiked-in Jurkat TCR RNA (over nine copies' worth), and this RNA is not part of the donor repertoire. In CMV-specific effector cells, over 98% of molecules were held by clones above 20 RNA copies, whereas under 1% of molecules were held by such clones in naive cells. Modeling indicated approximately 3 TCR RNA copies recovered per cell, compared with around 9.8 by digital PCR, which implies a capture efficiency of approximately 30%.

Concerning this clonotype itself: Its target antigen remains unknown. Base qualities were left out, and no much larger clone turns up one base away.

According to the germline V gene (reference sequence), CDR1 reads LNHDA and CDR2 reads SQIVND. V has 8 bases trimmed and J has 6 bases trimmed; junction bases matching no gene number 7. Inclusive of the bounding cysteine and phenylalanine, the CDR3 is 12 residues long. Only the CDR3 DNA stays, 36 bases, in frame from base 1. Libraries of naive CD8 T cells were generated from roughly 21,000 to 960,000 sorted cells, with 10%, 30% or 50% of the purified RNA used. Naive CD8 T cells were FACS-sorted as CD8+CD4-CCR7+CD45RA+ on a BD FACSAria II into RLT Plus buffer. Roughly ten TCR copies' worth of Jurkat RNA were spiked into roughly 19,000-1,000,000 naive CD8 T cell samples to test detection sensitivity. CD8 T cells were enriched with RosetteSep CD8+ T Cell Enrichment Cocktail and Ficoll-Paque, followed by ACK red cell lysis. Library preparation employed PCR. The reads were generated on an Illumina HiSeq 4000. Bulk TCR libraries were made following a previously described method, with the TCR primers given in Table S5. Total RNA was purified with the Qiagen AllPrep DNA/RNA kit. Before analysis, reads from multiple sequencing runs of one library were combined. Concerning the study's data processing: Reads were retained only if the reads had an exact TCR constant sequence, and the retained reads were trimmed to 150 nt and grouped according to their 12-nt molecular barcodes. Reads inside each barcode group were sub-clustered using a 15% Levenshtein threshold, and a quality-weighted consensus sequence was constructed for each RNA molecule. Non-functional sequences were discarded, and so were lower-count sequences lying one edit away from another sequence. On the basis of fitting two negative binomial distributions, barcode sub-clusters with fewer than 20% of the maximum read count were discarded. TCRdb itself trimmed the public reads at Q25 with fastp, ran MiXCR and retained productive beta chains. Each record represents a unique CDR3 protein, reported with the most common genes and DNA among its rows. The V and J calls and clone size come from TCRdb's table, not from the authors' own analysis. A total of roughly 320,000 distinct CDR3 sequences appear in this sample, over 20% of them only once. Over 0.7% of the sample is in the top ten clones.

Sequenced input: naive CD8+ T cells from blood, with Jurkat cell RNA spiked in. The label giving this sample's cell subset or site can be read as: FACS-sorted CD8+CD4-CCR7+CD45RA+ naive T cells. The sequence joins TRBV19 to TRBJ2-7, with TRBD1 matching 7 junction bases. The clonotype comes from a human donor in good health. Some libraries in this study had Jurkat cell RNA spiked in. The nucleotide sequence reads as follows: TGTGCCAGTTCAGACAGGGCCTGCGAGCAGTACTTC. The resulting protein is CASSDRACEQYF.